These 21 T cell receptor beta chains share one sample of origin, sequenced in a study of T-cell memory formation after mild COVID-19. TCRdb used MiXCR to reprocess the 5' RACE reads, holding one entry per CDR3 protein. This sample carries roughly 550,000 distinct CDR3 sequences, about a fifth of them seen once, and the ten largest clones take about an eighth. Sequencing was done on a sample of PBMCs or a T cell subset sorted from them (not recorded which). Receptors were obtained from an adult woman who had mild COVID-19 (a few samples of this study predate the infection). Cell type and time point are not known.

The V call is TRBV6-5, the J call TRBJ2-5; D possibly uses TRBD1 or TRBD2 (6 bases each). Germline loops: CDR1 MNHEY, CDR2 SVGAGI. V was cut by 0 bases and J by 6 bases, with 8 bases left in between. The CDR3 consists of 13 residues. The CDR3 DNA follows: TGTGCCAGCAGTTACTCAGGGGGGAAGACCCAGTACTTC. Amino acids: CASSYSGGKTQYF.

This rearrangement joins TRBV2 to TRBJ2-3; no clear D. V gave up 2 bases and J gave up 1 base, with 7 bases separating them. The CDR3 contains 14 residues. CDR1 and CDR2 (germline): SNHLY, FYNNEI. DNA of the CDR3: TGTGCCAGCAGTGAAAGGGCTGGCACAGATACGCAGTATTTT. Translating it yields CASSERAGTDTQYF.

This clonotype came up a few times. This chain links TRBV7-2 with TRBJ2-2, with TRBD2 as a possible D gene (5 bases). Between the trimmed V and J ends, which lost 5 bases and 4 bases, there was a span of 17 bases. CDR1 is SGHTA, CDR2 FQGNSA, per germline. The CDR3 is 16 amino acids. The CDR3 here is CASSLWASPSTGELFF. CDR3 bases: TGTGCCAGCAGCCTGTGGGCTAGCCCGAGCACCGGGGAGCTGTTTTTT.

This clonotype appeared many times. J is TRBJ2-1 and V is TRBV7-6, with D possibly matching TRBD2 (7 bases). Deletions cut 1 base from V and 9 bases from J, with 13 bases between. Germline assignment: CDR1 SGHVS and CDR2 FNYEAQ. The CDR3 is 14 residues long. The CDR3, as DNA: TGTGCCAGCAGCTTAGTGGAGGGAGGGGGTGAGCAGTTCTTC. Translated: CASSLVEGGGEQFF.

This clonotype has a handful of counts. The chain carries TRBV20-1 and TRBJ2-1; D might be TRBD1 or TRBD2, each matching 5 bases. The CDR3 runs 15 residues. Deletions cut 7 bases from V and 7 bases from J, with 23 bases between. Germline loops: CDR1 DFQATT, CDR2 SNEGSKA (reference sequence). The CDR3 region has the DNA TGCAGTGGGGACCCGAGGGGTTATAGATCAAATGAGCAGTTCTTC. Protein product: CSGDPRGYRSNEQFF.

V is TRBV20-1 and J is TRBJ2-2; D gene ambiguous. Germline CDR1 DFQATT, CDR2 SNEGSKA (reference sequence). V lost 7 bases and J 6 bases, leaving 6 bases between the germline ends. The CDR3 spans 10 residues. The CDR3 is CSGRPGELFF. The DNA of the CDR3 is TGCAGTGGGCGTCCCGGGGAGCTGTTTTTT.

Comments on this clonotype: At one of its ends the junction is not consistent with the germline gene, which may arise from a read error. This chain connects TRBV5-1 to TRBJ2-3, with D perhaps TRBD1 (5 bases). The CDR3 has 15 amino acids. The V gene's germline CDR1 is SGHRS and CDR2 YFSETQ. CDR3 sequence (DNA): TGCGCCAGCAGCTTGGCCAGGGCGGCCCCAGAAACGCAGTATTTT. It encodes CASSLARAAPETQYF.

This clonotype showed up many times. The chain carries TRBV7-2 and TRBJ2-1; D possibly corresponds to TRBD2 (6 bases). The germline gives CDR1 SGHTA, CDR2 FQGNSA. The CDR3 loop spans 15 amino acids. The V end was cut by 0 bases, the J end by 4 bases, with 10 bases between. The CDR3 region is CASSLAGSWYNEQFF. The CDR3 bases are TGTGCCAGCAGCTTAGCCGGGAGTTGGTACAATGAGCAGTTCTTC.

This clonotype was observed a handful of times. The V and J genes are TRBV5-1 and TRBJ2-7; D possibly corresponds to TRBD2 (6 bases). This CDR3 comprises 15 residues. V was trimmed by 3 bases and J by 3 bases, leaving 16 bases between them. Germline V CDR1 and CDR2: SGHRS, YFSETQ. The CDR3 bases are TGCGCCAGCAGCTGGGGATTGGGTAGCGGCTACGAGCAGTACTTC. As protein: CASSWGLGSGYEQYF. Filled out from reference TRBV5-1 and TRBJ2-7, the complete variable domain reads KAGVTQTPRYLIKTRGQQVTLSCSPISGHRSVSWYQQTPGQGLQFLFEYFSETQRNKGNFPGRFSGRQFSNSRSEMNVSTLELGDSALYLCASSWGLGSGYEQYFGPGTRLTVT.

V is TRBV5-1 and J is TRBJ2-5; 8 bases agree with TRBD2. Trimming removed 0 bases from V and 2 bases from J; junction bases left unmatched: 12. Germline values: CDR1 SGHRS, CDR2 YFSETQ. CDR3 size: 18 residues. The CDR3 here is CASSLGFPRAGVQETQYF. DNA for the CDR3: TGCGCCAGCAGCTTGGGGTTTCCGAGAGCGGGGGTTCAAGAGACCCAGTACTTC.

In this sample, this clonotype turned up a few times. The chain is built from TRBV6-5 and TRBJ2-7, with D tentatively TRBD2 (6 bases). This CDR3 is 12 amino acids long. CDR1 MNHEY and CDR2 SVGAGI come from the germline V gene. V dropped 6 bases and J dropped 3 bases, with 9 bases sitting between them. In nucleotides, the CDR3 is TGTGCCAGCAGACGGACTAACTACGAGCAGTACTTC. Translated, it gives CASRRTNYEQYF.

The chain is built from TRBV27 and TRBJ2-7, with 7 bases aligning to TRBD1. Trimming at V came to 4 bases and at J to 3 bases, leaving 3 bases not matched to a gene. Germline V gene data show CDR1 as MNHEY and CDR2 as SMNVEV (reference sequence). This CDR3 comprises 13 residues. The CDR3 DNA follows: TGTGCCAGCAGTTCGGGACAGTACTACGAGCAGTACTTC. Amino acids: CASSSGQYYEQYF.

V usage is TRBV7-8 and J usage is TRBJ1-3; no firm D call. The CDR3 length is 15 residues. V shed 1 base and J shed 2 bases, with 9 bases lying between them. CDR1 and CDR2 (germline): SGHVS, FQNEAQ. DNA for the CDR3: TGTGCCAGCAGCTTAGATGGGAACGCTGGAAACACCATATATTTT. Translated, it gives CASSLDGNAGNTIYF.

CDR3 residues: CATSSTVNTEAFF. DNA for the CDR3: TGTGCCACCAGTTCGACAGTGAACACTGAAGCTTTCTTT. This chain uses TRBV24-1 with TRBJ1-1, with D possibly matching TRBD1 (5 bases). CDR3 size: 13 residues. The V and J ends lost 6 bases and 0 bases respectively, with 7 bases between them. Per the germline V gene, CDR1 is KGHDR and CDR2 is SFDVKD.

The CDR3 sequence is CASKGTGAVSEQYF. DNA of the CDR3: TGTGCCAGCAAGGGAACCGGGGCCGTTAGCGAGCAGTACTTC. The chain links TRBV7-2 to TRBJ2-7, with D tentatively TRBD1 or TRBD2 (5 bases each). The CDR3 extends over 14 amino acids. The V end lost 7 bases, the J end lost 6 bases, and 19 bases lay between the germline ends. CDR1 and CDR2 (germline): SGHTA, FQGNSA.

The genes are TRBV29-1 and TRBJ1-2; no firm D call. Germline V gene lookup returns CDR1 SQVTM and CDR2 ANQGSEA. The CDR3 loop spans 13 amino acids. Trimming pared 3 bases from V and 0 bases from J, leaving 8 bases between. The chain's CDR3 is CSVEQATNYGYTF. The CDR3 DNA follows: TGCAGCGTTGAGCAGGCCACTAACTATGGCTACACCTTC.

The V and J genes are TRBV11-3 and TRBJ2-3; D call uncertain. This CDR3 has 17 amino acids. The germline V gene has CDR1 SGHNT and CDR2 YENEEA. V dropped 5 bases and J dropped 4 bases, with 22 bases sitting between them. The CDR3 loop reads CASSPPGAEMFSDTQYF. The CDR3 DNA is TGTGCCAGCAGCCCCCCGGGCGCGGAGATGTTCTCAGATACGCAGTATTTT. The whole variable domain, remainder taken from reference TRBV11-3 and TRBJ2-3, is EAGVVQSPRYKIIEKKQPVAFWCNPISGHNTLYWYLQNLGQGPELLIRYENEEAVDDSQLPKDRFSAERLKGVDSTLKIQPAELGDSAVYLCASSPPGAEMFSDTQYFGPGTRLTVL.

In its sample, this clonotype was seen a few times. This rearrangement joins TRBV24-1 to TRBJ2-1, with 8 bases identical to TRBD2. Germline CDR1 and CDR2: KGHDR and SFDVKD. The CDR3 is 17 residues long. V was clipped by 3 bases and J by 7 bases; unmatched bases: 13. CDR3 sequence: CATSDPPGTRGGNEQFF. CDR3 nucleotide sequence: TGTGCCACCAGTGATCCACCCGGGACTAGAGGGGGGAATGAGCAGTTCTTC.

The rearrangement uses TRBV5-1 and TRBJ2-1; a weak D match, TRBD2 (5 bases). The germline V gene encodes CDR1 SGHRS and CDR2 YFSETQ. V shed 5 bases and J shed 5 bases, with 17 bases lying between them. The CDR3 is 15 residues long. The CDR3 region is CASSWGYGRDNEQFF. CDR3 bases: TGCGCCAGCAGTTGGGGATATGGGAGAGACAATGAGCAGTTCTTC.

This clonotype was seen at least ten times. The chain is built from TRBV10-3 and TRBJ2-5; D ambiguous. Trimming took off 3 bases at V and 0 bases at J, with 5 bases between the two ends. The germline V gene encodes CDR1 ENHRY and CDR2 SYGVKD. The CDR3 is 13 amino acids. CDR3 sequence reads: CAISEKYQETQYF. The CDR3 nucleotides read TGTGCCATCAGTGAAAAGTACCAAGAGACCCAGTACTTC.

V usage is TRBV5-1 and J usage is TRBJ2-1; TRBD2 matches 10 bases. Germline values: CDR1 SGHRS, CDR2 YFSETQ. The CDR3 is 17 amino acids. Trimming took 0 bases from V and 9 from J; bases not matched to a gene: 12. The CDR3 bases are TGCGCCAGCAGCTTGGAGGCTAGCGGGGGTGTACTTAGTGAGCAGTTCTTC. It codes for CASSLEASGGVLSEQFF.